This T cell receptor (beta chain) was sequenced during a study of cytomegalovirus exposure and HLA in healthy donors. Study-level results: HLA allele associations emerged for fewer than 20,000 TCR beta sequences in a later analysis, at 0.05 false discovery rate. Associated with cytomegalovirus, according to the listing, were around 160 TCR beta chains.

On this clone itself: No antigen is known for it.

The PCR had 60 Vbeta and 13 Jbeta primers. Clones were sequenced by immunoSEQ multiplex PCR, and TCRdb holds only the in-frame ones, with some missing. The sample has 150,000 to 200,000 clones, over 75% seen once; the top ten hold 5% to 8%. Sample: PBMCs. The source is a man aged 35 to 55 in good health and CMV-seropositive.

CDR3 coding DNA: TGTGCCAGTAGCCCAGGTTGGGCCAGCAACTATGGCTACACCTTC. Its protein product is CASSPGWASNYGYTF. This sequence joins TRBV19 and TRBJ1-2; D gene uncertain. This CDR3 comprises 15 residues. The germline V and J ends were trimmed by 6 bases and 2 bases, with 16 bases remaining between them. CDR1 and CDR2 from the germline V gene are LNHDA and SQIVND (reference sequence).